Shown below are 17 T cell receptor beta chains from a single sample sequenced in a study of a mutant IDH1 vaccine in newly diagnosed glioma. Profiling relied on immunoSEQ multiplex PCR, and the TCRdb table lists in-frame clones only, not all of them. The sample contains tens of thousands of clones, 91% of which appear only once. Regarding time point: week 5, during vaccination. The investigators gave 300 ug of mutant IDH1 20-mer peptide in each vaccine dose, together with topical imiquimod. The antigens these receptors bind are not known. The sequencing used PBMCs, collected from a glioma patient whose treatment included an IDH1 peptide vaccine. Source of these receptors: a woman between 50 and 59 years old with glioma.

This rearrangement joins TRBV27 to TRBJ2-1; maybe TRBD1 (5 bases). Deletions cut 6 bases from V and 4 bases from J, with 16 bases between. Germline CDR1 and CDR2: MNHEY and SMNVEV (reference sequence). The CDR3 contains 15 residues. In nucleotides, the CDR3 is TGTGCCAGCAGGGCCTTGGGCAGGGCGTACAATGAGCAGTTCTTC. It is translated as CASRALGRAYNEQFF.

The chain is built from TRBV27 and TRBJ1-6; 9 positions match TRBD1. Germline CDR1 is MNHEY and CDR2 is SMNVEV (reference sequence). The CDR3 covers 14 residues. The ends lost 6 bases at V and 7 bases at J; junction bases unmatched: 4. The CDR3 loop reads CASRQGAWNSPLHF. The CDR3 nucleotides are TGTGCCAGCAGACAGGGGGCTTGGAATTCACCCCTCCACTTT.

The V and J genes are TRBV28 and TRBJ1-5, with 11 bases matching TRBD1. The CDR3 runs 15 residues. Germline values: CDR1 MDHEN, CDR2 SYDVKM. The V and J ends lost 5 bases and 5 bases, in that order; junction bases with no gene match: 5. The DNA of the CDR3 is TGTGCCAGCAGTCGCCAGGACAGGGGGCATCAGCCCCAGCATTTT. It yields the protein CASSRQDRGHQPQHF.

The rearrangement joins TRBV6-5 to TRBJ1-1, with D unresolved. The ends were cut back, 4 bases at V and 8 bases at J, with 14 bases in the middle. CDR1 is MNHEY and CDR2 is SVGAGI in the germline V gene. This CDR3 contains 13 residues. The CDR3 loop reads CASSSPLLGEAFF. The CDR3 DNA follows: TGTGCCAGCAGTTCCCCCCTCCTGGGGGAAGCTTTCTTT.

The V and J genes are TRBV4-1 and TRBJ2-2; D gene uncertain. V gave up 4 bases and J gave up 4 bases, with 13 bases separating them. From germline, CDR1 is MGHRA and CDR2 YSYEKL. CDR3 length: 15 amino acids. The CDR3 is CASSPYGVSTGELFF. The DNA of the CDR3 is TGCGCCAGCAGCCCGTATGGGGTATCCACCGGGGAGCTGTTTTTT.

The J gene is TRBJ2-3, the V gene TRBV5-1; no definite D call. Between the trimmed V and J ends, which lost 4 bases and 1 base, there was a span of 7 bases. This CDR3 spans 13 amino acids. The germline V gene has CDR1 SGHRS and CDR2 YFSETQ. This chain's CDR3 is CASSRSGTDTQYF. In nucleotides, the CDR3 is TGCGCCAGCAGCAGATCGGGCACAGATACGCAGTATTTT.

The chain employs TRBV7-2 and TRBJ1-2, with D perhaps matching TRBD1 (5 bases). This CDR3 contains 14 residues. Germline loops: CDR1 SGHTA, CDR2 FQGNSA. The V end was cut by 4 bases, the J end by 2 bases, with 11 bases between. This CDR3 is CASSWGGGNYGYTF. The CDR3 region has the DNA TGTGCCAGCAGCTGGGGTGGGGGGAACTATGGCTACACCTTC.

V is TRBV28 and J is TRBJ1-2, with a tentative D call TRBD1 (6 bases). CDR3 length equals 13 residues. The V gene lost 2 bases and the J gene lost 7 bases, with 11 bases spanning the gap. Germline CDR1 and CDR2: MDHEN and SYDVKM. The CDR3 nucleotides read TGTGCCAGCAGTTTAGTGGGGGGCAGTGGCTACACCTTC. The encoded protein is CASSLVGGSGYTF.

This rearrangement joins TRBV5-4 to TRBJ2-2; D may correspond to TRBD1 or TRBD2 (5 bases each). Germline V gene sequence: CDR1 SGHNT, CDR2 YYREEE (reference sequence). V was cut by 4 bases and J by 5 bases, with 24 bases left in between. The CDR3 totals 18 residues. CDR3 loop: CASSDPLGTGRLTGELFF. In DNA form, the CDR3 reads TGTGCCAGCAGCGACCCACTAGGCACGGGGCGATTGACCGGGGAGCTGTTTTTT. Variable domain in full (rest from reference TRBV5-4 and TRBJ2-2): ETGVTQSPTHLIKTRGQQVTLRCSSQSGHNTVSWYQQALGQGPQFIFQYYREEENGRGNFPPRFSGLQFPNYSSELNVNALELDDSALYLCASSDPLGTGRLTGELFFGEGSRLTVL.

This clone was recorded a few times. Written as DNA, the CDR3 is TGTGCCAGCAGCTTAGCGGGTGCGGGAGCGGGGGATACGCAGTATTTT. Protein sequence: CASSLAGAGAGDTQYF. J is TRBJ2-3 and V is TRBV7-2; 7 bases are a match to TRBD2. The CDR3 extends over 16 amino acids. The germline gives CDR1 SGHTA, CDR2 FQGNSA. With 0 bases clipped from V and 6 bases from J, the junction kept 9 bases outside the gene matches.

This chain joins TRBV6-5 and TRBJ1-1; D is unresolved. CDR1 is MNHEY and CDR2 is SVGAGI in the germline V gene. V was trimmed by 5 bases and J by 0 bases, leaving 10 bases between them. The CDR3 is 14 residues long. CDR3 sequence: CASSDGRLNTEAFF. The CDR3 nucleotides are TGTGCCAGCAGTGACGGCCGTTTGAACACTGAAGCTTTCTTT.

The chain combines TRBV5-8 with TRBJ2-5, with TRBD1 identical over 7 bases. The CDR3 totals 13 residues. The trim removed 4 bases at V and 2 bases at J, leaving 2 bases unmatched. Germline V gene sequence: CDR1 SGHTS, CDR2 YDEGEE. The CDR3 is CASSTGQQETQYF. CDR3 DNA sequence: TGTGCCAGCAGCACGGGACAGCAAGAGACCCAGTACTTC.

V and J are TRBV19 and TRBJ1-5; D is possibly TRBD1 (5 bases). V was shortened by 6 bases and J by 9 bases, with 18 bases between the two germline ends. Germline values: CDR1 LNHDA, CDR2 SQIVND (reference sequence). This CDR3 region has 14 residues. CDR3 region: CASRGGQGEGPQHF. CDR3 sequence (DNA): TGTGCCAGTAGAGGAGGGCAGGGAGAAGGGCCCCAGCATTTT. Looking up the rest from reference TRBV19 and TRBJ1-5 gives the full variable domain: DGGITQSPKYLFRKEGQNVTLSCEQNLNHDAMYWYRQDPGQGLRLIYYSQIVNDFQKGDIAEGYSVSREKKESFPLTVTSAQKNPTAFYLCASRGGQGEGPQHFGDGTRLSIL.

The chain carries TRBV10-2 and TRBJ2-7; D is ambiguous. Per germline, CDR1 WSHSY and CDR2 SAAADI. V was shortened by 2 bases and J by 5 bases, with 10 bases between the two germline ends. This CDR3 is built from 13 residues. The CDR3: CASSELLANEQYF. In DNA, the CDR3 is TGCGCCAGCAGTGAGCTGCTGGCGAACGAGCAGTACTTC.

CDR3 nucleotide sequence: TGTGCCAGCAGCCCCAGTAACTCCTACGAGCAGTACTTC. Amino acids: CASSPSNSYEQYF. This chain uses TRBV11-2 with TRBJ2-7; D is ambiguous. This CDR3 has 13 residues. The V end lost 5 bases, the J end lost 0 bases, and 8 bases lay between the germline ends. Germline V lookup: CDR1 SGHAT, CDR2 FQNNGV.

V is TRBV5-1 and J is TRBJ2-2, with TRBD2 as a possible D gene (5 bases). The CDR3 sequence is 17 residues long. Germline assignment: CDR1 SGHRS and CDR2 YFSETQ. Trimming shortened V by 1 base and J by 0 bases, and 13 bases separated the two germline ends. The CDR3 nucleotides read TGCGCCAGCAGCTTGAGAGGGTGGGCAGCGAACACCGGGGAGCTGTTTTTT. Protein product: CASSLRGWAANTGELFF.

J is TRBJ2-3 and V is TRBV11-3, with D possibly TRBD1 on 7 matching bases. Germline assignment: CDR1 SGHNT and CDR2 YENEEA. The CDR3 runs to 14 residues. Trimming left V 1 base short and J 4 bases short, with 9 bases between. The CDR3 DNA is TGTGCCAGCAGCTTAGCCAGGGGGGCAGATACGCAGTATTTT. Its protein is CASSLARGADTQYF.